The 13 T cell receptor beta chains reported below all come from one sample, sequenced in a study of CD8 T cells in Susac syndrome. After extraction with the RNeasy kit, roughly 0.5 to 1 ug of the RNA was reverse transcribed using random hexamers. MiXCR, run by TCRdb on the immunoSEQ multiplex PCR reads, gives a single entry per CDR3 protein. Among 150,000 to 160,000 distinct CDR3 sequences listed, 85% to 95% were seen once. Sequencing input: CD4+ T cells from PBMCs. These receptor sequences come from a human donor with Susac syndrome.

The rearrangement uses TRBV20-1 and TRBJ1-1; 7 bases fit TRBD1. The length of the CDR3 is 14 residues. Germline V gene sequence: CDR1 DFQATT, CDR2 SNEGSKA (reference sequence). With V trimmed by 6 bases and J by 6 bases, 13 bases remained unmatched. The CDR3 loop is CSAGPSTGRAEAFF. Written as DNA, the CDR3 is TGCAGTGCCGGCCCTTCGACAGGGCGGGCTGAAGCTTTCTTT.

V and J are TRBV4-1 and TRBJ1-5; D ambiguous. Per germline, CDR1 MGHRA and CDR2 YSYEKL. The CDR3 loop spans 13 amino acids. Deletions cut 2 bases from V and 4 bases from J, with 6 bases between. The CDR3 loop reads CASSQPGNQPQHF. The CDR3 DNA is TGCGCCAGCAGCCAACCGGGGAATCAGCCCCAGCATTTT.

This chain uses TRBV28 with TRBJ1-6; D unclear. The CDR3 is 14 amino acids. Germline V gene lookup returns CDR1 MDHEN and CDR2 SYDVKM. V dropped 3 bases and J dropped 4 bases, with 7 bases sitting between them. The DNA of the CDR3 is TGTGCCAGCAGTTTCCCTGAGTATAATTCACCCCTCCACTTT. Its translation is CASSFPEYNSPLHF.

V and J are TRBV13 and TRBJ1-4, with 8 bases identical to TRBD1. V lost 5 bases to trimming and J lost 10 bases; unmatched junction nucleotides: 9. This CDR3 region has 14 residues. Germline assignment: CDR1 PRHDT and CDR2 FYEKMQ (reference sequence). The CDR3 loop reads CASSRGTGFGKLFF. DNA of the CDR3: TGTGCCAGCAGCCGCGGGACAGGATTTGGAAAACTGTTTTTT.

The chain combines TRBV6-2 or TRBV6-3 with TRBJ2-2, with D possibly TRBD1 on 5 matching bases. V lost 6 bases and J lost 6, with 5 bases in between. The CDR3 extends over 11 amino acids. Germline CDR1 is MNHEY and CDR2 is SVGEGT. CDR3 DNA: TGTGCCAGCAGACAGGCCGGGGAGCTGTTTTTT. As protein: CASRQAGELFF.

The chain links TRBV18 to TRBJ2-7; perhaps TRBD2 as D (5 bases). The V end was cut by 4 bases, the J end by 5 bases, with 15 bases between. Germline CDR1 and CDR2: KGHSH and LQKENI. The CDR3 sequence is 14 residues long. CDR3 in amino acids: CASSLGRGYNEQYF. The CDR3 DNA reads as TGTGCCAGCTCACTTGGAAGAGGGTACAACGAGCAGTACTTC.

This chain uses TRBV7-9 with TRBJ1-6, with TRBD1 identical over 9 bases. Germline V gene sequence: CDR1 SEHNR, CDR2 FQNEAQ (reference sequence). The V segment lost 1 base and the J segment 8 bases; nucleotides outside the gene matches: 3. The CDR3 loop spans 15 amino acids. Here the CDR3 DNA reads TGTGCCAGCAGCTTAGACAGGGGGCGAGATTCACCCCTCCACTTT. Translating gives CASSLDRGRDSPLHF.

This clonotype was recorded a few times. The chain is built from TRBV25-1 and TRBJ2-7; 7 nucleotides agree with TRBD1. Trimming at V came to 3 bases and at J to 0 bases, leaving 2 bases not matched to a gene. Per germline, CDR1 MGHDK and CDR2 SYGVNS. CDR3 size: 14 residues. In DNA, the CDR3 is TGTGCCAGCAGTGAGACAGGGCCCTCCTACGAGCAGTACTTC. Translated, it gives CASSETGPSYEQYF.

This clonotype was observed once. The chain couples TRBV5-4 to TRBJ2-3, with D possibly matching TRBD2 (6 bases). Germline CDR1 reads SGHNT; CDR2 reads YYREEE (reference sequence). Deletions cut 3 bases from V and 1 base from J, with 12 bases between. The CDR3 contains 15 residues. The CDR3 reads CASSSPSDGTDTQYF. CDR3 DNA: TGTGCCAGCAGCTCCCCTAGCGATGGCACAGATACGCAGTATTTT.

This chain links TRBV14 with TRBJ2-7; TRBD1 aligns across 7 bases. This CDR3 is 12 amino acids long. J gave up 8 bases and V 3 bases, and 4 bases lay outside the gene matches. Germline V gene data show CDR1 as SGHDN and CDR2 as FVKESK. CDR3 in DNA: TGTGCCAGCAGCCACCGACAGGGACAGCAGTACTTC. As protein: CASSHRQGQQYF.

CDR3 DNA sequence: TGTGCCAGCAGCCCTAGCGGGATACACCATGAGCAGTTCTTC. Translating it yields CASSPSGIHHEQFF. The chain couples TRBV3-1 to TRBJ2-1; 9 bases agree with TRBD2. CDR1 and CDR2 (germline): LGHDT, YNNKEL (reference sequence). V shed 4 bases and J 8 bases; nucleotides not matched to a gene: 6. The CDR3 has 14 residues.

The V call is TRBV6-6, the J call TRBJ2-1; TRBD2 agrees at 7 bases. The germline gives CDR1 MNHNY, CDR2 SVGAGI (reference sequence). The trim removed 5 bases at V and 8 bases at J, leaving 3 bases unmatched. This CDR3 comprises 12 residues. CDR3 protein: CASSNRGDEQFF. In DNA, the CDR3 is TGTGCCAGCAGTAACCGGGGGGATGAGCAGTTCTTC.

In its sample, this clonotype was seen a few times. The chain links TRBV7-3 to TRBJ1-1, with no clear D. Trimming took off 0 bases at V and 4 bases at J, with 6 bases between the two ends. CDR1 and CDR2 from the germline V gene are SGHTA and FQGTGA. The CDR3 loop spans 13 amino acids. The CDR3 sequence: CASSLTGPTEAFF. As DNA, the CDR3 is TGTGCCAGCAGCTTAACGGGTCCCACTGAAGCTTTCTTT.